Listed below are T cell receptor beta chains from one sample, sequenced in a study of blood T cell repertoires in COVID-19. Profiled with immunoSEQ multiplex PCR; TCRdb holds only in-frame clones, not every one. Seen here are over 450,000 clones, 75% to 90% observed once, and the top ten hold roughly 0.84%. The sample taken for sequencing was peripheral blood. The receptors here all came from a man between 18 and 35 years old with COVID-19, enrolled during active disease. CDR3s include the opening cysteine and the closing phenylalanine or tryptophan. Fields, in order: CDR3 DNA, CDR3 protein, D gene, CDR3 length, J gene, V gene, clone size. The D gene is left open where the match is weak. Clone sizes are given selectively: once, few, many, or a class where the clone is expanded.

cdr3_nt: TGTGCTAGTGGTTTACCGACCGGGACTAGATCGGGTGAGCAGTTCTTC; cdr3_aa: CASGLPTGTRSGEQFF; d_call: TRBD2; cdr3_length: 16; j_call: TRBJ2-1; v_call: TRBV12-5; clone_size: NA
cdr3_nt: TGTGCCACCAGCAGAGATAAACCCGGGAGCTACACCTTC; cdr3_aa: CATSRDKPGSYTF; d_call: NA; cdr3_length: 13; j_call: TRBJ1-2; v_call: TRBV15; clone_size: NA
cdr3_nt: TGTGCCAGCAGCGGGGTGTCCGGCTACACCTTC; cdr3_aa: CASSGVSGYTF; d_call: NA; cdr3_length: 11; j_call: TRBJ1-2; v_call: TRBV12-3/TRBV12-4; clone_size: NA
cdr3_nt: TGTGCCAGCAGCTTCCGACAGGTTACTTACTCTGGGGCCAACGTCCTGACTTTC; cdr3_aa: CASSFRQVTYSGANVLTF; d_call: NA; cdr3_length: 18; j_call: TRBJ2-6; v_call: TRBV5-8; clone_size: NA
cdr3_nt: TGTGCCAGCAGACGGGACAGGGGGCTTGAAAACGAGCAGTACTTC; cdr3_aa: CASRRDRGLENEQYF; d_call: TRBD1; cdr3_length: 15; j_call: TRBJ2-7; v_call: TRBV6-5; clone_size: NA
cdr3_nt: TGCGCCAGCAGCTCAACTAATGAAAAACTGTTTTTT; cdr3_aa: CASSSTNEKLFF; d_call: NA; cdr3_length: 12; j_call: TRBJ1-4; v_call: TRBV10-1; clone_size: NA
cdr3_nt: TGTGCCAGCAGCCTTAACCTAGTTGGGGAGCAGTTCTTC; cdr3_aa: CASSLNLVGEQFF; d_call: NA; cdr3_length: 13; j_call: TRBJ2-1; v_call: TRBV11-2; clone_size: NA
cdr3_nt: TGTGCCAGCAGCTTAGGACAGGGGTGGGAGCCCCAGCATTTT; cdr3_aa: CASSLGQGWEPQHF; d_call: TRBD1; cdr3_length: 14; j_call: TRBJ1-5; v_call: TRBV7-9; clone_size: NA
cdr3_nt: TGTGCCTGGAGCCCCGGACAGGGGTGGTTAGGTGAGCAGTTCTTC; cdr3_aa: CAWSPGQGWLGEQFF; d_call: TRBD1; cdr3_length: 15; j_call: TRBJ2-1; v_call: TRBV30; clone_size: NA
cdr3_nt: TGCGCCAGCAGCCAAGGCCAGGGGGCCCACACCTTC; cdr3_aa: CASSQGQGAHTF; d_call: TRBD1; cdr3_length: 12; j_call: TRBJ1-2; v_call: TRBV4-1; clone_size: NA
cdr3_nt: TGTGCCAGCAGTTTGGTACAGAACACTGAAGCTTTCTTT; cdr3_aa: CASSLVQNTEAFF; d_call: NA; cdr3_length: 13; j_call: TRBJ1-1; v_call: TRBV12-3/TRBV12-4; clone_size: once
cdr3_nt: TGTGCCAGCAGCTTAAGCGGGGGCCGTAGCTATGAGCAGTTCTTC; cdr3_aa: CASSLSGGRSYEQFF; d_call: TRBD2; cdr3_length: 15; j_call: TRBJ2-1; v_call: TRBV3-1/TRBV3-2; clone_size: once
cdr3_nt: TGTGCCAGCAGCCCTAGGACGGAAGGGGTAAATTCACCCCTCCACTTT; cdr3_aa: CASSPRTEGVNSPLHF; d_call: NA; cdr3_length: 16; j_call: TRBJ1-6; v_call: TRBV3-1/TRBV3-2; clone_size: NA
cdr3_nt: TGTGCCAGCAGCTTATGGAGGGGATTACAGAGCACTGAAGCTTTCTTT; cdr3_aa: CASSLWRGLQSTEAFF; d_call: NA; cdr3_length: 16; j_call: TRBJ1-1; v_call: TRBV11-2; clone_size: NA
cdr3_nt: TGCGCCAGCAGTCCGGACAGGGGGAACAATGAGCAGTTCTTC; cdr3_aa: CASSPDRGNNEQFF; d_call: TRBD1; cdr3_length: 14; j_call: TRBJ2-1; v_call: TRBV4-1; clone_size: NA
cdr3_nt: TGTGCCACCAGTGACTATCACCGGGACAGAAGTACGCAGTATTTT; cdr3_aa: CATSDYHRDRSTQYF; d_call: TRBD1; cdr3_length: 15; j_call: TRBJ2-3; v_call: TRBV24-1; clone_size: NA
cdr3_nt: TGCGCCAGCAGCCCCACCCCATCGGGGGGCACTGAAGCTTTCTTT; cdr3_aa: CASSPTPSGGTEAFF; d_call: NA; cdr3_length: 15; j_call: TRBJ1-1; v_call: TRBV5-1; clone_size: few
cdr3_nt: TGTGCCAGCAGCTTAATTGGACTAGCGGACAATGAGCAGTTCTTC; cdr3_aa: CASSLIGLADNEQFF; d_call: TRBD2; cdr3_length: 15; j_call: TRBJ2-1; v_call: TRBV7-2; clone_size: NA
cdr3_nt: TGTGCCAGCAGCTTCTGGCTTAACTATGGCTACACCTTC; cdr3_aa: CASSFWLNYGYTF; d_call: NA; cdr3_length: 13; j_call: TRBJ1-2; v_call: TRBV5-6; clone_size: once
cdr3_nt: TGCAGTGCTAGTTACAGTTCCTACGAGCAGTACTTC; cdr3_aa: CSASYSSYEQYF; d_call: NA; cdr3_length: 12; j_call: TRBJ2-7; v_call: TRBV20-1; clone_size: NA
cdr3_nt: TGTGCCAGCAGTCACCGGGGGGACACTGAAGCTTTCTTT; cdr3_aa: CASSHRGDTEAFF; d_call: NA; cdr3_length: 13; j_call: TRBJ1-1; v_call: TRBV6-5; clone_size: NA
cdr3_nt: TGTGCCAGCAGCCAAGTAGCCCCGGGGAACCACAATGAGCAGTTCTTC; cdr3_aa: CASSQVAPGNHNEQFF; d_call: NA; cdr3_length: 16; j_call: TRBJ2-1; v_call: TRBV3-1/TRBV3-2; clone_size: NA
cdr3_nt: TGTGCCAGCAGCGTAGTGGCTAGCGGGAGATTGGAGAATGAGCAGTTCTTC; cdr3_aa: CASSVVASGRLENEQFF; d_call: TRBD2; cdr3_length: 17; j_call: TRBJ2-1; v_call: TRBV9; clone_size: once
cdr3_nt: TGTGCCAGCAGCCCGACTAGCGGGGGGCCCGCCGGAGGAGAGACCCAGTACTTC; cdr3_aa: CASSPTSGGPAGGETQYF; d_call: TRBD2; cdr3_length: 18; j_call: TRBJ2-5; v_call: TRBV9; clone_size: NA
cdr3_nt: TGTGCCAGCAGTTACTCGAACCCAGGGTCTGACAATGAGCAGTTCTTC; cdr3_aa: CASSYSNPGSDNEQFF; d_call: NA; cdr3_length: 16; j_call: TRBJ2-1; v_call: TRBV6-6; clone_size: NA
cdr3_nt: TGTGCCAGCACAGAGAGACATACGGAGCAGTTCTTC; cdr3_aa: CASTERHTEQFF; d_call: NA; cdr3_length: 12; j_call: TRBJ2-1; v_call: TRBV2; clone_size: NA
cdr3_nt: TGTGCCAGCAGTCGGTACCAAGAGACCCAGTACTTC; cdr3_aa: CASSRYQETQYF; d_call: NA; cdr3_length: 12; j_call: TRBJ2-5; v_call: TRBV2; clone_size: NA
cdr3_nt: TGTGCCAGCAGCCTGACAGGGGGCTCTAATTCACCCCTCCACTTT; cdr3_aa: CASSLTGGSNSPLHF; d_call: TRBD1; cdr3_length: 15; j_call: TRBJ1-6; v_call: TRBV7-9; clone_size: NA
cdr3_nt: TGTGCCGAGGGGACAGGAGGCACCGGGGAGCTGTTTTTT; cdr3_aa: CAEGTGGTGELFF; d_call: TRBD1; cdr3_length: 13; j_call: TRBJ2-2; v_call: TRBV7-9; clone_size: NA
cdr3_nt: TGTGCCAGCTCACCCCAAACAGGGCCGAATTCACCCCTCCACTTT; cdr3_aa: CASSPQTGPNSPLHF; d_call: NA; cdr3_length: 15; j_call: TRBJ1-6; v_call: TRBV18; clone_size: NA
cdr3_nt: TGTGCCACCAGTGATGATAACAGGGGGCGCATCAATGGCTACACCTTC; cdr3_aa: CATSDDNRGRINGYTF; d_call: TRBD1; cdr3_length: 16; j_call: TRBJ1-2; v_call: TRBV24-1; clone_size: NA
cdr3_nt: TGTGCCAGCAGCTACAGACAGGGTGCGGCTTTCTTT; cdr3_aa: CASSYRQGAAFF; d_call: TRBD1; cdr3_length: 12; j_call: TRBJ1-1; v_call: TRBV7-2; clone_size: few
cdr3_nt: TGTGCCAGCAGTTTAGTAGCGGGAGCCTACGAGCAGTACTTC; cdr3_aa: CASSLVAGAYEQYF; d_call: TRBD2; cdr3_length: 14; j_call: TRBJ2-7; v_call: TRBV28; clone_size: NA
cdr3_nt: TGTGCCAGCAGCTTCGCCCCGGTGAACACTGAAGCTTTCTTT; cdr3_aa: CASSFAPVNTEAFF; d_call: NA; cdr3_length: 14; j_call: TRBJ1-1; v_call: TRBV7-9; clone_size: NA
cdr3_nt: TGTGCCAGCAGTTCCGCGGGGGCAGGAAGAAACACCATATATTTT; cdr3_aa: CASSSAGAGRNTIYF; d_call: NA; cdr3_length: 15; j_call: TRBJ1-3; v_call: TRBV6-5; clone_size: once
cdr3_nt: TGTGCCAGCAGCTCCCCACGGGGGGCGAACACCGGGGAGCTGTTTTTT; cdr3_aa: CASSSPRGANTGELFF; d_call: TRBD2; cdr3_length: 16; j_call: TRBJ2-2; v_call: TRBV7-9; clone_size: NA
cdr3_nt: TGCGCCAGCAGCTTTAACAGTAACTATGGCTACACCTTC; cdr3_aa: CASSFNSNYGYTF; d_call: NA; cdr3_length: 13; j_call: TRBJ1-2; v_call: TRBV5-1; clone_size: NA
cdr3_nt: TGCGCCAGCAGCCAAGATTCGGATGCCAGCGCGAAGACCCAGTACTTC; cdr3_aa: CASSQDSDASAKTQYF; d_call: NA; cdr3_length: 16; j_call: TRBJ2-5; v_call: TRBV4-1; clone_size: NA
cdr3_nt: TGTGCCACCAGACTGCCTACTCCGGGACAGTTTACGGCTGAGCAGTTCTTC; cdr3_aa: CATRLPTPGQFTAEQFF; d_call: TRBD1; cdr3_length: 17; j_call: TRBJ2-1; v_call: TRBV7-9; clone_size: NA
cdr3_nt: TGTGCCAGCAGCATACAGGGCGCCTCCTCCTACGAGCAGTACTTC; cdr3_aa: CASSIQGASSYEQYF; d_call: NA; cdr3_length: 15; j_call: TRBJ2-7; v_call: TRBV28; clone_size: NA
cdr3_nt: TGTGCCACCCAGGGGGCGACTAATGAAAAACTGTTTTTT; cdr3_aa: CATQGATNEKLFF; d_call: TRBD1; cdr3_length: 13; j_call: TRBJ1-4; v_call: TRBV19; clone_size: NA
cdr3_nt: TGTGCCAGCAGTGAAGGCAGGGGTTTCGGTCAGCCCCAGCATTTT; cdr3_aa: CASSEGRGFGQPQHF; d_call: NA; cdr3_length: 15; j_call: TRBJ1-5; v_call: TRBV2; clone_size: NA
cdr3_nt: TGTGCCAGCAGACAACTACAGGGGGGCTATGGCTACACCTTC; cdr3_aa: CASRQLQGGYGYTF; d_call: TRBD1; cdr3_length: 14; j_call: TRBJ1-2; v_call: TRBV6-5; clone_size: many
cdr3_nt: TGTGCCACCAGTGGGCACGACTCCTACAATGAGCAGTTCTTC; cdr3_aa: CATSGHDSYNEQFF; d_call: NA; cdr3_length: 14; j_call: TRBJ2-1; v_call: TRBV24-1; clone_size: NA
cdr3_nt: TGTGCCACCAGCGCAGGGGTGGATGAGACCCAGTACTTC; cdr3_aa: CATSAGVDETQYF; d_call: NA; cdr3_length: 13; j_call: TRBJ2-5; v_call: TRBV15; clone_size: NA
cdr3_nt: TGTGCCAGCAGCTTGGGTTGGGCCTCAACCGGGACTACCTCGTTCTTC; cdr3_aa: CASSLGWASTGTTSFF; d_call: TRBD2; cdr3_length: 16; j_call: TRBJ2-1; v_call: TRBV5-6; clone_size: NA
cdr3_nt: TGTGCCAGCACCACAAGAGGGACTAGCGGGAGAGTAGCAGATACGCAGTATTTT; cdr3_aa: CASTTRGTSGRVADTQYF; d_call: NA; cdr3_length: 18; j_call: TRBJ2-3; v_call: TRBV21-1; clone_size: NA
cdr3_nt: TGTGCCATCTCGGCCCAACAGGATACTAGCACAGATACGCAGTATTTT; cdr3_aa: CAISAQQDTSTDTQYF; d_call: NA; cdr3_length: 16; j_call: TRBJ2-3; v_call: TRBV10-3; clone_size: NA
cdr3_nt: TGTGCCAGCAGCCTGGCTAGCACCGCCGAGCAGTACTTC; cdr3_aa: CASSLASTAEQYF; d_call: NA; cdr3_length: 13; j_call: TRBJ2-7; v_call: TRBV3-1/TRBV3-2; clone_size: NA
cdr3_nt: TGCGCCAGCAGCTTGGGGCCTAACGGAGTTTTGAACTATGGCTACACCTTC; cdr3_aa: CASSLGPNGVLNYGYTF; d_call: NA; cdr3_length: 17; j_call: TRBJ1-2; v_call: TRBV5-1; clone_size: NA
cdr3_nt: TGTGCCAGCAGTCCTCTTATACAGGGCGAGCAGTACTTC; cdr3_aa: CASSPLIQGEQYF; d_call: NA; cdr3_length: 13; j_call: TRBJ2-7; v_call: TRBV12-3/TRBV12-4; clone_size: few
cdr3_nt: TGTGCCAGCAGCTTAGAACTTACGGGGGGGCGAGAGACCCAGTACTTC; cdr3_aa: CASSLELTGGRETQYF; d_call: TRBD2; cdr3_length: 16; j_call: TRBJ2-5; v_call: TRBV7-3; clone_size: once
cdr3_nt: TGTGCCAGCAGCCGGGGGGTAAATGAGCAGTTCTTC; cdr3_aa: CASSRGVNEQFF; d_call: TRBD2; cdr3_length: 12; j_call: TRBJ2-1; v_call: TRBV11-2; clone_size: NA
cdr3_nt: TGTGCCAGTAGTATGGACAGCTTCAATCAGCCCCAGCATTTT; cdr3_aa: CASSMDSFNQPQHF; d_call: NA; cdr3_length: 14; j_call: TRBJ1-5; v_call: TRBV19; clone_size: NA
cdr3_nt: TGCGCCAGCAGCTTTAGCGGGGAGTCGCAAGAGACCCAGTACTTC; cdr3_aa: CASSFSGESQETQYF; d_call: TRBD2; cdr3_length: 15; j_call: TRBJ2-5; v_call: TRBV5-1; clone_size: NA
cdr3_nt: TGTGCCAGCAGCTGGCGGCGCGGAACCCAGCAAGAGACCCAGTACTTC; cdr3_aa: CASSWRRGTQQETQYF; d_call: NA; cdr3_length: 16; j_call: TRBJ2-5; v_call: TRBV7-8; clone_size: NA
cdr3_nt: TGTGCCAGTAGGGAGGTGACAGGGGGGATAATTCCCACTGAAGCTTTCTTT; cdr3_aa: CASREVTGGIIPTEAFF; d_call: TRBD1; cdr3_length: 17; j_call: TRBJ1-1; v_call: TRBV19; clone_size: NA
cdr3_nt: TGCAGCGTTGGGACAGGGAGTTCACCCCTCCACTTT; cdr3_aa: CSVGTGSSPLHF; d_call: TRBD1; cdr3_length: 12; j_call: TRBJ1-6; v_call: TRBV29-1; clone_size: NA
cdr3_nt: TGTGCCAGCAGCCCGGAGACGGGGGGATTGACAGATACGCAGTATTTT; cdr3_aa: CASSPETGGLTDTQYF; d_call: TRBD2; cdr3_length: 16; j_call: TRBJ2-3; v_call: TRBV5-4; clone_size: NA